This T cell receptor (beta chain) was obtained from a study of blood T cell repertoires in COVID-19. The count of this clone is one. As processed by the authors: How many nucleated cells were present was estimated from reference gene primer amplification. Clones were read by immunoSEQ multiplex PCR, and TCRdb kept only the in-frame ones, dropping some. V, J and clone size are taken as reported in that table, and D and trimming were inferred from the DNA itself. The table lists about 350,000 clones, approximately 84% of them singletons. The sequenced material came from PBMCs or T cells enriched from blood (not recorded which). The sequence was collected from a woman under 40 who had recovered from COVID-19.

CDR3 coding DNA: TGTGCCAGCTCACCACAAACAGGGGAATACTATGGCTACACCTTC. It encodes CASSPQTGEYYGYTF. V usage is TRBV18 and J usage is TRBJ1-2; 7 bases are a match to TRBD1. The germline V gene encodes CDR1 KGHSH and CDR2 LQKENI. The CDR3 runs 15 residues. V was clipped by 1 base and J by 3 bases; unmatched bases: 5.